One and the same sample provided the 26 T cell receptor beta chains below, sequenced in a study of blood T cell repertoires in COVID-19. Sequencing was performed with immunoSEQ multiplex PCR; in TCRdb, only in-frame clones are kept and a portion is missing. The sample yields around 300,000 clones, about nine tenths seen once. Sequences were obtained from peripheral blood. The receptor set was obtained from a woman aged 40 to 55 who had recovered from COVID-19.

This chain uses TRBV5-1 with TRBJ2-3; 9 nucleotides match TRBD1. The CDR3 consists of 14 residues. With 3 bases clipped from V and 3 bases from J, the junction kept 2 bases outside the gene matches. From germline, CDR1 is SGHRS and CDR2 YFSETQ. The CDR3 protein is CASSSGTGTDTQYF. As DNA, the CDR3 is TGCGCCAGCAGCTCGGGGACAGGGACAGATACGCAGTATTTT.

A remark on this clone: This sample also contains other DNA sequences that code for the same CDR3. The CDR3 spells CASSQGGSYEQYF. The CDR3 DNA is TGTGCCAGCTCGCAGGGCGGCTCCTACGAGCAGTACTTC. The rearrangement uses TRBV6-5 and TRBJ2-7, with D tentatively TRBD1 (5 bases). Trimming shortened V by 8 bases and J by 0 bases, and 11 bases separated the two germline ends. CDR1 MNHEY and CDR2 SVGAGI come from the germline V gene. The CDR3 extends over 13 amino acids.

The rearrangement links TRBV4-1 to TRBJ2-1, with 9 positions matching TRBD2. The CDR3 length is 16 residues. From germline, CDR1 is MGHRA and CDR2 YSYEKL. V shed 1 base and J 9 bases; nucleotides not matched to a gene: 10. In DNA form, the CDR3 reads TGCGCCAGCAGCCAAGTCCTGACTAGCGGCCCCCCTGAGCAGTTCTTC. Translating it yields CASSQVLTSGPPEQFF.

V is TRBV29-1 and J is TRBJ2-7, with 10 bases that match TRBD1. Looked up from germline, CDR1 is SQVTM and CDR2 is ANQGSEA. Germline trimming cut 6 bases from V and 7 bases from J; bases unmatched to any gene: 6. The CDR3 length is 12 residues. The CDR3 protein is CSVQGQGVEQYF. Written as DNA, the CDR3 is TGCAGCGTCCAAGGACAGGGGGTAGAGCAGTACTTC.

The chain employs TRBV25-1 and TRBJ1-3, with 11 bases fitting TRBD1. Germline loops: CDR1 MGHDK, CDR2 SYGVNS. The CDR3 has 17 amino acids. Unmatched junction bases numbered 5, after V lost 3 bases and J lost 1 base. The chain's CDR3 is CASSDPGQGGSGNTIYF. CDR3 nucleotide sequence: TGTGCCAGCAGTGATCCGGGACAGGGGGGGTCTGGAAACACCATATATTTT.

The chain joins TRBV10-1 to TRBJ2-1; TRBD2 matches at 8 bases. CDR3 length: 13 amino acids. Germline-derived CDR1 and CDR2 are WNHNN and SYGVQD (reference sequence). J lost 9 bases, V lost 0 bases, and 1 base had no gene match. The CDR3 sequence: CASSESGRGEQFF. In nucleotides, the CDR3 is TGCGCCAGCAGTGAGTCCGGGAGGGGTGAGCAGTTCTTC.

This clone was seen repeatedly, ten times or more. The rearrangement joins TRBV6-5 to TRBJ1-2; 11 bases align to TRBD1. Germline-derived CDR1 and CDR2 are MNHEY and SVGAGI. The J segment lost 5 bases and the V segment lost 2 bases, leaving 7 bases of the junction unmatched. The CDR3 totals 16 residues. CDR3 loop: CASSYLRTGGGYGYTF. The CDR3 DNA is TGTGCCAGCAGTTACCTCAGGACAGGGGGCGGGTATGGCTACACCTTC.

The V and J genes are TRBV10-3 and TRBJ2-3; 10 positions agree with TRBD2. This CDR3 is 15 amino acids long. Germline values: CDR1 ENHRY, CDR2 SYGVKD. V was pared by 6 bases and J by 4 bases, with 7 bases of the junction left unmatched. Here the CDR3 DNA reads TGTGCCATCAGGCCTAGCGGGAGTTGGGCAGATACGCAGTATTTT. It encodes CAIRPSGSWADTQYF.

In its sample, this clone was seen once. The chain links TRBV2 to TRBJ2-1; TRBD2 agrees at 10 bases. Trimming cost V 6 bases and J 3 bases; bases outside gene matches: 5. Germline CDR1 and CDR2: SNHLY and FYNNEI. This CDR3 comprises 15 residues. The CDR3 protein is CASRELAGNYNEQFF. In DNA form, the CDR3 reads TGTGCCAGCAGAGAACTAGCGGGAAACTACAATGAGCAGTTCTTC.

The chain combines TRBV27 with TRBJ1-1; D is perhaps TRBD1 (5 bases). This CDR3 spans 13 amino acids. The V end was cut by 0 bases, the J end by 3 bases, with 5 bases between. Germline-derived CDR1 and CDR2 are MNHEY and SMNVEV (reference sequence). CDR3 DNA: TGTGCCAGCAGTTTATCAGGGGACACTGAAGCTTTCTTT. Amino acids: CASSLSGDTEAFF.

The chain links TRBV29-1 to TRBJ2-5; tentatively, D is TRBD2 (7 bases). Germline CDR1 is SQVTM and CDR2 is ANQGSEA. This CDR3 spans 12 amino acids. Trimming left V 6 bases short and J 5 bases short, with 13 bases between. In DNA, the CDR3 is TGCAGCGTGGACAAGGGGGGGGAGACCCAGTACTTC. Amino acids: CSVDKGGETQYF.

The chain carries TRBV4-1 and TRBJ2-5, with TRBD1 identical over 7 bases. The CDR3 has 17 residues. The germline gives CDR1 MGHRA, CDR2 YSYEKL. The J segment lost 4 bases and the V segment lost 1 base, leaving 12 bases of the junction unmatched. The chain's CDR3 is CASSQAETGQTGETQYF. CDR3 DNA sequence: TGCGCCAGCAGCCAAGCAGAGACAGGGCAGACTGGAGAGACCCAGTACTTC.

The V gene is TRBV11-2, the J gene TRBJ2-7; 8 positions match TRBD2. Germline-derived CDR1 and CDR2 are SGHAT and FQNNGV. This CDR3 is 16 amino acids long. V lost 1 base to trimming and J lost 3 bases; unmatched junction nucleotides: 8. In nucleotides, the CDR3 is TGTGCCAGCAGCTTAGGCCCGGGACTAGAGTTCTACGAGCAGTACTTC. It is translated as CASSLGPGLEFYEQYF.

The V gene is TRBV9, the J gene TRBJ2-3; 12 nucleotides line up with TRBD1. Germline trimming cut 7 bases from V and 3 bases from J; bases unmatched to any gene: 6. Per germline, CDR1 SGDLS and CDR2 YYNGEE. The CDR3 is 15 amino acids. CDR3: CASAWGQGATDTQYF. The CDR3 DNA reads TGTGCCAGCGCTTGGGGACAGGGGGCAACAGATACGCAGTATTTT.

This chain joins TRBV24-1 and TRBJ2-3; D ambiguous. From germline, CDR1 is KGHDR and CDR2 SFDVKD. CDR3 size: 14 residues. Trimming pared 0 bases from V and 4 bases from J, leaving 7 bases between. CDR3 residues: CATSDLVLPDTQYF. In DNA, the CDR3 is TGTGCCACCAGTGATTTGGTGCTACCAGATACGCAGTATTTT.

This clone was counted once. The genes are TRBV27 and TRBJ1-4, with D possibly matching TRBD1 (6 bases). Germline values: CDR1 MNHEY, CDR2 SMNVEV (reference sequence). This CDR3 is built from 17 residues. The V end was cut by 6 bases, the J end by 8 bases, with 25 bases between. The CDR3 loop reads CASSAKRTQGFREKLFF. Here the CDR3 DNA reads TGTGCCAGCAGCGCTAAGAGAACCCAGGGGTTTCGGGAAAAACTGTTTTTT.

This clone was counted a few times. This chain uses TRBV7-9 with TRBJ1-5, with a tentative D call TRBD1 (6 bases). Between the trimmed V and J ends, which lost 1 base and 5 bases, there was a span of 15 bases. The CDR3 has 16 residues. Germline V gives CDR1 SEHNR, CDR2 FQNEAQ (reference sequence). DNA of the CDR3: TGTGCCAGCAGCTTAGGGAGTACAGGGCCCTATCAGCCCCAGCATTTT. This encodes CASSLGSTGPYQPQHF.

The chain employs TRBV6-5 and TRBJ2-7, with 8 nucleotides matching TRBD1. Per germline, CDR1 MNHEY and CDR2 SVGAGI. This CDR3 has 14 amino acids. Trimming cost V 6 bases and J 2 bases; bases outside gene matches: 6. CDR3 sequence (DNA): TGTGCCAGCAGACCCTGGGACAGGACCTACGAGCAGTACTTC. Its translation is CASRPWDRTYEQYF.

The chain joins TRBV12-3 or TRBV12-4 to TRBJ2-7; a weak D match, TRBD1 (6 bases). The CDR3 runs to 13 residues. V lost 6 bases and J 4 bases, leaving 13 bases between the germline ends. The CDR3 protein is CASSLGAIYEQYF. As DNA, the CDR3 is TGTGCCAGCAGCCTGGGGGCCATATACGAGCAGTACTTC.

The CDR3 reads CASSYPGGKDDTEAFF. The DNA for the CDR3 is TGTGCCAGCAGCTATCCAGGGGGCAAAGATGACACTGAAGCTTTCTTT. V is TRBV11-2 and J is TRBJ1-1; 8 nucleotides agree with TRBD1. The CDR3 is 16 amino acids. Germline V CDR1 and CDR2: SGHAT, FQNNGV. The V and J ends lost 4 bases and 3 bases, in that order; junction bases with no gene match: 10.

The rearrangement links TRBV28 to TRBJ1-2, with 7 bases matching TRBD1. The CDR3 runs to 14 residues. J lost 0 bases, V lost 5 bases, and 3 bases had no gene match. Germline loops: CDR1 MDHEN, CDR2 SYDVKM. CDR3 sequence: CASSRQGTNYGYTF. The CDR3 nucleotides read TGTGCCAGCAGTCGACAGGGAACTAACTATGGCTACACCTTC.

This clone was seen a handful of times. The rearrangement uses TRBV19 and TRBJ2-3; the D gene is possibly TRBD2 (6 bases). Trimming stripped 6 bases from V and 6 bases from J, with 19 bases between. The germline V gene encodes CDR1 LNHDA and CDR2 SQIVND (reference sequence). CDR3 size: 15 residues. The CDR3 DNA reads TGTGCCAGTAGCCCTGAGCGGGCGGTGATCGATACGCAGTATTTT. Translating gives CASSPERAVIDTQYF.

The chain employs TRBV5-1 and TRBJ2-3; no reliable D call. Trimming left V 2 bases short and J 4 bases short, with 11 bases between. The CDR3 contains 14 residues. Per the germline V gene, CDR1 is SGHRS and CDR2 is YFSETQ. The CDR3 reads CASSLALGADTQYF. CDR3 coding DNA: TGCGCCAGCAGCTTAGCGCTAGGAGCAGATACGCAGTATTTT.

The rearrangement links TRBV28 to TRBJ2-3, with D tentatively TRBD1 (5 bases). Between the trimmed V and J ends, which lost 0 bases and 1 base, there was a span of 8 bases. Germline V lookup: CDR1 MDHEN, CDR2 SYDVKM. This CDR3 spans 15 amino acids. CDR3 protein: CASSLWLGGTDTQYF. CDR3 coding DNA: TGTGCCAGCAGTTTATGGCTAGGGGGCACAGATACGCAGTATTTT.

V gene TRBV27 combines with J gene TRBJ1-6; 8 nucleotides agree with TRBD1. The CDR3 extends over 15 amino acids. Losses at the gene ends were 4 bases for V and 3 bases for J; bases not matched to a gene: 2. The germline CDR1 and CDR2 sequences are MNHEY and SMNVEV (reference sequence). The CDR3 bases are TGTGCCAGCAGTTCCGACAGGGGCTATAATTCACCCCTCCACTTT. Translation gives CASSSDRGYNSPLHF.

The chain combines TRBV10-3 with TRBJ2-3; tentatively, D is TRBD2 (6 bases). The CDR3 runs 16 residues. CDR1 and CDR2 from the germline V gene are ENHRY and SYGVKD. V was clipped by 2 bases and J by 7 bases, with 19 bases between them. In DNA, the CDR3 is TGTGCCATCAGTGAGCCTAGCGTCGGGGCACCAAATACGCAGTATTTT. As protein: CAISEPSVGAPNTQYF.